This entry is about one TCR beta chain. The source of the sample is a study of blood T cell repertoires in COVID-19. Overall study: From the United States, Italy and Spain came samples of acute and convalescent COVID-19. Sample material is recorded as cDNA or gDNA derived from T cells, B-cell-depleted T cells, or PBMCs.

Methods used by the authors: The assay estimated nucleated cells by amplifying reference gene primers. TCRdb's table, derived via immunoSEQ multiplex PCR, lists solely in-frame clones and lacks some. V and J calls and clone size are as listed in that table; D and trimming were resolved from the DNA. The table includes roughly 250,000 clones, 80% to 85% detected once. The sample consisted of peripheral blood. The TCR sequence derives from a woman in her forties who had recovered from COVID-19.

CDR3 protein: CASSIQGLAGELFF. The DNA for the CDR3 is TGTGCCAGTAGTATTCAGGGGCTTGCCGGGGAGCTGTTTTTT. The chain joins TRBV19 to TRBJ2-2, with D perhaps TRBD1 (6 bases). The CDR3 totals 14 residues. CDR1 and CDR2 from the germline V gene are LNHDA and SQIVND (reference sequence). Trimming took 3 bases from V and 6 from J, leaving 11 bases between them.